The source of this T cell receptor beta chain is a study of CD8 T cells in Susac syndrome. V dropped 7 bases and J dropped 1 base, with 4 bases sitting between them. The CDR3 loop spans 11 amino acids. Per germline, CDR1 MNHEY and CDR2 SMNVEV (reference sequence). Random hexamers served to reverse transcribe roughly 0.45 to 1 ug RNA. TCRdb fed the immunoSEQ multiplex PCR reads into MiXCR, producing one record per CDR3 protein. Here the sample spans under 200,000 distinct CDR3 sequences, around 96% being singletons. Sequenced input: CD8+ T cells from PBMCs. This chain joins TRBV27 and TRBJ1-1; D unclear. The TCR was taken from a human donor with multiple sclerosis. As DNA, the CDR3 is TGTGCCAGCATTCGGAACACTGAAGCTTTCTTT. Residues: CASIRNTEAFF.